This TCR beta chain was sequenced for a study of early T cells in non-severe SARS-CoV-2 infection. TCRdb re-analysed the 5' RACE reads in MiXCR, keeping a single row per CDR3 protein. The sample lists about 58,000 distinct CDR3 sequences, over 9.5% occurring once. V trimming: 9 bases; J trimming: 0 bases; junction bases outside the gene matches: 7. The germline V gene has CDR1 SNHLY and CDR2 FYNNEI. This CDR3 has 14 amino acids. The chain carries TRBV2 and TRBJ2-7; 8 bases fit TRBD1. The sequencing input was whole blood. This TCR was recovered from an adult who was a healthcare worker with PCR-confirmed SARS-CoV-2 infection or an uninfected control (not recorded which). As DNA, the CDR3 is TGTGCCAGGGACGCGACAGGGGACTCCTACGAGCAGTACTTC. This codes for CARDATGDSYEQYF.